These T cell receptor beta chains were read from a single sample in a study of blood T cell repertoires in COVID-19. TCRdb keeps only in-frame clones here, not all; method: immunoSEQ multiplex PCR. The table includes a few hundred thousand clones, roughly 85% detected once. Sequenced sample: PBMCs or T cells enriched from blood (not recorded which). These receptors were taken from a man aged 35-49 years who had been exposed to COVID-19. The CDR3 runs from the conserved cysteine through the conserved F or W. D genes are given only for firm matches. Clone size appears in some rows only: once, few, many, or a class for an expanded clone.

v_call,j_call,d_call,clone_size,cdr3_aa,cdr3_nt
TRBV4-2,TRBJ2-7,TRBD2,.,CASSQEYLAGWSEQYF,TGTGCCAGCAGCCAAGAGTATCTAGCGGGATGGTCGGAGCAGTACTTC
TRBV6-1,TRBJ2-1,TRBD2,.,CASSGGLAGGSYNEQFF,TGTGCCAGCAGTGGGGGACTAGCGGGCGGATCCTACAATGAGCAGTTCTTC
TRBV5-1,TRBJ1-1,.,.,CASSLGPGSDTEAFF,TGCGCCAGCAGCTTGGGACCGGGTTCTGACACTGAAGCTTTCTTT
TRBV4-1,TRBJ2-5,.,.,CASSHYQGAQETQYF,TGCGCCAGCAGCCACTACCAAGGGGCACAAGAGACCCAGTACTTC
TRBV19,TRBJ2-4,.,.,CASSKQGQDIQYF,TGTGCCAGTAGTAAGCAGGGTCAGGACATTCAGTACTTC
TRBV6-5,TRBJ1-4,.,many,CASSPRTGREKLFF,TGTGCCAGCAGTCCCCGAACAGGGCGGGAAAAACTGTTTTTT
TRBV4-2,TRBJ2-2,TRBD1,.,CASSYRGRGNTGELFF,TGTGCCAGCAGCTACAGGGGGCGGGGGAACACCGGGGAGCTGTTTTTT
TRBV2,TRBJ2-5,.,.,CASRPRVMETQYF,TGTGCCAGCAGGCCCAGGGTTATGGAGACCCAGTACTTC
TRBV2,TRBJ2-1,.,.,CASSERAGFYNEQFF,TGTGCCAGCAGTGAAAGGGCGGGATTTTACAATGAGCAGTTCTTC
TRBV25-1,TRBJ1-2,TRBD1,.,CASSGDSETYGYTF,TGTGCCAGCAGTGGGGACAGCGAGACCTATGGCTACACCTTC
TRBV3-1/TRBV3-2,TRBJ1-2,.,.,CASSQGAAYGYTF,TGTGCCAGCAGCCAAGGAGCGGCGTATGGCTACACCTTC
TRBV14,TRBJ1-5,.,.,CASSQGGQPQHF,TGTGCCAGCAGCCAAGGAGGTCAGCCCCAGCATTTT
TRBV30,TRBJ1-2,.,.,CAWQPGVGNYGYTF,TGTGCCTGGCAGCCGGGGGTGGGAAACTATGGCTACACCTTC
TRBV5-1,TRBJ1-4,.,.,CASSLSNGEKLFF,TGCGCCAGCAGCTTGTCCAACGGTGAAAAACTGTTTTTT
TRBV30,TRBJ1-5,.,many,CAWSRLQGVSNQPQHF,TGTGCCTGGAGCCGACTACAGGGAGTTAGCAATCAGCCCCAGCATTTT
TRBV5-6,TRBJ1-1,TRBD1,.,CASSFTQNRGFTEAFF,TGTGCCAGCAGCTTCACACAAAACAGGGGGTTCACTGAAGCTTTCTTT
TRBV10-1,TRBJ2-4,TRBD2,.,CASSEERAGVGIQYF,TGCGCCAGCAGTGAAGAACGAGCGGGAGTTGGCATTCAGTACTTC
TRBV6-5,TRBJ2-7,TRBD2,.,CASSPSGSNYEQYF,TGTGCCAGCAGTCCTAGCGGGAGTAACTACGAGCAGTACTTC
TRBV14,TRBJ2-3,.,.,CASREGGHRTDTQYF,TGTGCCAGCAGGGAAGGAGGGCATAGGACAGATACGCAGTATTTT
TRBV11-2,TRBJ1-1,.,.,CASSSPTKSEAFF,TGTGCCAGCAGCTCCCCTACCAAATCTGAAGCTTTCTTT
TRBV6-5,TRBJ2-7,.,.,CASSYSPTSLYEQYF,TGTGCCAGCAGTTACTCCCCGACTAGTCTCTACGAGCAGTACTTC
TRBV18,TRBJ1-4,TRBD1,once,CASSPGQGKTNEKLFF,TGTGCCAGCTCACCGGGACAGGGGAAAACTAATGAAAAACTGTTTTTT
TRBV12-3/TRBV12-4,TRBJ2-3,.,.,CANGRGGTDTQYF,TGTGCCAACGGAAGGGGCGGCACAGATACGCAGTATTTT
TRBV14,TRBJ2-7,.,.,CASSRTDRYEQYF,TGTGCCAGCAGCCGAACCGACAGATACGAGCAGTACTTC
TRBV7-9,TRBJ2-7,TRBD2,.,CASSLGLAGVRLADEQYF,TGTGCCAGCAGCTTAGGACTAGCGGGAGTGCGATTGGCGGACGAGCAGTACTTC
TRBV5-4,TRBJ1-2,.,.,CASSSASGGNYGYTF,TGTGCCAGCAGCTCAGCGTCAGGAGGGAACTATGGCTACACCTTC
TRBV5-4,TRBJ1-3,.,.,CASSLEQGWIYF,TGTGCCAGCAGCTTGGAGCAGGGTTGGATATATTTT
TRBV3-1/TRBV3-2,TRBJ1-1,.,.,CASSPRGGVNTEAFF,TGTGCCAGCAGCCCAAGGGGAGGGGTGAACACTGAAGCTTTCTTT
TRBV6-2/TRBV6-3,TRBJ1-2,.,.,CASSYGRGTSFGYTF,TGTGCCAGCAGTTATGGGCGGGGAACTTCATTTGGCTACACCTTC
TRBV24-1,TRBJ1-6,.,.,CATRDSSYNSPLHF,TGTGCCACCAGAGACAGCTCCTATAATTCACCCCTCCACTTT
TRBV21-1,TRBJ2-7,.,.,CASSKGRRCGYEQYF,TGTGCCAGCAGCAAAGGGCGGCGGTGCGGTTACGAGCAGTACTTC
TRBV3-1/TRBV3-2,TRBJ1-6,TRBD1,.,CASSQAPRTGSGSPLHF,TGTGCCAGCAGCCAAGCCCCCAGGACAGGGTCTGGTTCACCCCTCCACTTT
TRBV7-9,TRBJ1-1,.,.,CASSLESREAFF,TGTGCCAGCAGCTTGGAGTCTAGGGAAGCTTTCTTT
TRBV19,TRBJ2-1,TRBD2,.,CASSVSSGRSEQFF,TGTGCCAGTAGTGTTTCTAGCGGGAGATCTGAGCAGTTCTTC
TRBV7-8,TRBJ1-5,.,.,CASSFKSGRRNQPQHF,TGTGCCAGCAGCTTCAAGTCAGGGAGGAGAAATCAGCCCCAGCATTTT
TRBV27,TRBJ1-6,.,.,CASSLDAGSPLHF,TGTGCCAGCAGTTTAGATGCGGGCTCACCCCTCCACTTT
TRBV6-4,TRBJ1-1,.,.,CASSDSRDSEAFF,TGTGCCAGCAGTGACTCCAGGGACTCTGAAGCTTTCTTT
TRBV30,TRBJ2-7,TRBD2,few,CAWTSGITYEQYF,TGTGCCTGGACTAGCGGAATTACCTACGAGCAGTACTTC
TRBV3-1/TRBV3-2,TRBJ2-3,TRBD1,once,CASSPGQGPDTQYF,TGTGCCAGCAGCCCTGGACAGGGCCCAGATACGCAGTATTTT
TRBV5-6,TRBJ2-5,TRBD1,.,CASSRTGAQETQYF,TGTGCCAGCAGCCGCACAGGGGCCCAAGAGACCCAGTACTTC